The clone carrying this T cell receptor beta chain was detected many times. As yet, its antigen is unknown. The data originate from a study of blood T cells in healthy people across ages. Each sample gave at least 6.5 million isolated PBMCs. Whole-study results and caveats: Those diversity estimates obtained from one million T cells were thought to be underestimates. When set beside aged donors, long-lived donors presented more naive CD4+ cells and higher diversity.

Together with a sample-barcoded 5' primer, a J-beta primer mix was included in a second PCR lasting about 7 to 12 cycles. All cDNA molecules were each tagged by a template-switch adaptor with 12 random nucleotides. TCRdb re-analysed the 5' RACE reads in MiXCR, keeping a single row per CDR3 protein. This table holds roughly 570,000 distinct CDR3 sequences, 27% found once. Sequenced material: blood. The sequence was collected from an older woman in good health.

The CDR3 region is CASSVEVGSDTQYF. For the CDR3, the DNA is TGTGCCAGCAGTGTCGAGGTGGGTTCAGATACGCAGTATTTT. The chain employs TRBV6-4 and TRBJ2-3; D is ambiguous. Germline V CDR1 and CDR2: MRHNA, SNTAGT. V was shortened by 4 bases and J by 4 bases, with 12 bases between the two germline ends. The CDR3 totals 14 residues.